This T cell receptor beta chain came from a study of T cell responses to AZD1222 COVID-19 vaccine. A note on this clone: What it binds is unknown.

Regarding the study as a whole: There were mostly white British donors and more females than males, and clonal diversity was possibly underestimated.

Germline CDR1 reads MNHEY; CDR2 reads SVGAGI. Trimming pared 0 bases from V and 12 bases from J, leaving 17 bases between. The CDR3 sequence is 14 residues long. The table came from immunoSEQ multiplex PCR; TCRdb's copy has only in-frame clones and leaves some out. The data show 150,000 to 200,000 clones, just over 90% seen once. This receptor was taken from an adult who received the AZD1222 COVID-19 vaccine. The sample consisted of peripheral blood, taken 28 days after the second AZD1222 dose. The V call is TRBV6-5, the J call TRBJ1-2; D is uncertain. The CDR3 nucleotides are TGTGCCAGCAGTTACTCGAAAGGCGCGGCGAAAGACACCTTC. Protein: CASSYSKGAAKDTF.